Below, 4 T cell receptor beta chains from the same sample are listed, as sequenced in a study of T cell responses to AZD1222 COVID-19 vaccine. The repertoire was sequenced with immunoSEQ multiplex PCR; TCRdb's copy has only in-frame clones and lacks some. The table includes more than 50,000 clones, 65% to 90% detected once. Specimen: peripheral blood, collected on day 0 of AZD1222 vaccination. These receptors were obtained from an adult in good health.

This clone was seen a handful of times. CDR3 loop: CASSRGDNQPQHF. The CDR3 DNA follows: TGTGCCAGCAGCCGGGGGGACAATCAGCCCCAGCATTTT. The V gene is TRBV9, the J gene TRBJ1-5, with a weak D call TRBD1 (5 bases). Per germline, CDR1 SGDLS and CDR2 YYNGEE. The CDR3 has 13 amino acids. Between the trimmed V and J ends, which lost 4 bases and 3 bases, there was a span of 8 bases.

This chain joins TRBV19 and TRBJ2-6, with D maybe TRBD2 (5 bases). V lost 7 bases, J lost 1 base, and 8 bases lay in between. Germline CDR1 LNHDA, CDR2 SQIVND (reference sequence). The CDR3 contains 14 residues. The CDR3 bases are TGTGCCAGTACGGAGGTTTCTGGGGCCAACGTCCTGACTTTC. Translating it yields CASTEVSGANVLTF.

The chain recombines TRBV7-8 with TRBJ1-6; D uncertain. Germline-derived CDR1 and CDR2 are SGHVS and FQNEAQ. The CDR3 runs to 13 residues. The V and J ends lost 1 base and 7 bases respectively, with 5 bases between them. CDR3 bases: TGTGCCAGCAGCTTAGGACCGAATTCACCCCTCCACTTT. It is translated as CASSLGPNSPLHF.

V usage is TRBV6-5 and J usage is TRBJ2-3, with no clear D. CDR3 length equals 13 residues. V shed 2 bases and J shed 2 bases, with 5 bases lying between them. Germline values: CDR1 MNHEY, CDR2 SVGAGI. The CDR3: CASSYQVTDTQYF. DNA of the CDR3: TGTGCCAGCAGTTACCAGGTCACAGATACGCAGTATTTT.